A selection of T cell receptor beta chains follows, all from one sample in a study of T cells in Graves' hyperthyroidism and ophthalmopathy. TCRdb re-derived calls from the multiplex PCR reads in MiXCR, one entry per CDR3 protein. The repertoire holds around 760,000 distinct CDR3 sequences, with approximately 40% as singletons. The sample comprised blood. The origin of the receptors is a middle-aged woman with Graves' hyperthyroidism. Each CDR3 is given without its conserved first and last residue.

CDR3aa	v_gene	j_gene
ASSFPDWKNTEAF	TRBV11-2	TRBJ1-1
SARDRRTTTGYT	TRBV20-1	TRBJ1-2
AITERTGGAGGGYT	TRBV10-3	TRBJ1-2
ASKGPGALRGYQETQY	TRBV19	TRBJ2-5
ASTRGSGRFYEQY	TRBV14	TRBJ2-7
AISDSGGGNQPQH	TRBV10-3	TRBJ1-5
ASSFTGETQY	TRBV7-8	TRBJ2-5
ASRGGATDEAF	TRBV6-6	TRBJ1-1
ASSLAAVDQETQY	TRBV7-8	TRBJ2-5
ASSLVGKGGDEQY	TRBV7-9	TRBJ2-7
ASSERAGWNYGYT	TRBV10-3	TRBJ1-2